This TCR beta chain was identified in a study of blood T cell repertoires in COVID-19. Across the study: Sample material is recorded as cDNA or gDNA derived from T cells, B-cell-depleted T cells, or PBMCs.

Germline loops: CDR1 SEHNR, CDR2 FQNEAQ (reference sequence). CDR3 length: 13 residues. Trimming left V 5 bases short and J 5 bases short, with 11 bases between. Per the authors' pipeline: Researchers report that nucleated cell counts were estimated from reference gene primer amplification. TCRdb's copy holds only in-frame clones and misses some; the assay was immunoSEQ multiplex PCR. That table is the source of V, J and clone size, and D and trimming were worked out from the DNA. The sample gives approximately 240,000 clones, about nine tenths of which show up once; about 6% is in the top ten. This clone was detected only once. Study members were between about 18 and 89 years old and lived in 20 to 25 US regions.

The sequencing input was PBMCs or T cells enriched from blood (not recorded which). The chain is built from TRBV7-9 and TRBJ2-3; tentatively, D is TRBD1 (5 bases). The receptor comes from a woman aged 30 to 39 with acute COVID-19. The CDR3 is CASSPGLQDTQYF. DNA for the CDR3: TGTGCCAGCAGCCCAGGGCTCCAAGATACGCAGTATTTT.